Listed here is a single TCR beta chain. The clone's antigen remains unknown. No much larger clone is present one base from it, and per-base qualities are unavailable. Measured from the cysteine to the phenylalanine, the CDR3 is 15 residues long. Only the CDR3 DNA stays, 45 bases, in frame from base 1. Sequences KGHSH (CDR1) and LQKENI (CDR2) are obtained from the germline V gene. Relative to germline, V is missing 2 bases and J is missing 2 bases, with 5 bases of the junction outside any gene match. The entry originates in a study of blood T cell repertoires in COVID-19 (dated by TCRdb to the early 2020s). At the level of the whole study: The collaborator samples originated in the United States, Italy and Spain and spanned the acute and convalescent phases of COVID-19. The material from the prospective study consisted of cDNA or gDNA derived from T cells, B-cell-depleted T cells, or PBMCs. The repertoires were released in a freely available public database intended as a resource for research on the immune response to SARS-CoV-2. Nearly every sample came with metadata listing a de-identified subject ID, COVID-19 status, age in years and sex. Subjects who had been exposed to COVID-19, were actively infected with it, or had recovered from it provided the deeply sampled blood TCRbeta repertoires that made up the dataset. The samples were drawn from two sources: the first 160 participants of the ongoing ImmuneRACE study, and over 950 subjects contributed by 6 global collaborators. HLA class I and class II types, where available, came from metadata supplied by the sample provider rather than from assay-based typing.

Whole blood was collected in K2EDTA tubes by collaborating institutions according to the institutions' own protocols. For TCRbeta analysis, collaborators shipped samples in one of three forms: frozen whole blood, isolated PBMCs, or DNA extracted from either of those sample types. General findings and caveats noted by the study authors: How much clinical and demographic metadata was included differed by source and by participant, and the metadata was provided uncurated.

TCRbeta CDR3 regions were amplified from genomic DNA by means of the immunoSEQ Assay, a bias-controlled multiplex PCR. In the source study's methods: Within the assay, amplification of reference gene primers was used to estimate how many nucleated cells each sample contained. To quantify the absolute abundance of each unique TCRbeta CDR3 rearrangement, sequence reads were collapsed and filtered. For each sample, productive Simpson clonality was calculated as the square root of Simpson's diversity index across productive rearrangements. Entries here come from immuneACCESS through TCRdb and include only in-frame sequences with V and J called. Some clones fail to appear in such tables; in the studies checked, an unresolved V gene covers under half of the shortfall, and the cause of the remainder is unknown. That table gives V, J and clone size, and the DNA gave D and trimming. The sample contains 19,000 or so clones, almost 85% of them found a single time. The ten largest account for 60% to 65% of the sample.

Rearrangement joined TRBV18 to TRBJ2-7, with 8 bases in between that match TRBD1. Sequencing was done on a sample of peripheral blood. The sequence came from a man older than 75 with acute or convalescent COVID-19. CDR3 sequence: CASSPGGTGAYEQYF. The nucleotide sequence is TGTGCCAGCTCACCAGGCGGGACAGGAGCCTACGAGCAGTACTTC.